Below, 3 T cell receptor beta chains from the same sample are listed, as sequenced in a study of vaccination and CD4 T cells after COVID-19. Cultured CD4+ T cells had their DNA profiled by the Oncomine TCR Beta short-read assay. TCRdb reanalysed the PCR reads using MiXCR and keeps one entry per CDR3 protein. Here the sample spans about 20,000 distinct CDR3 sequences, about a third being singletons. These TCRs' antigens remain unknown. The time point: late sampling 161 to 241 days after vaccination in a few convalescent patients. Stated treatment: approximately 9-day PBMC culture with coronavirus spike peptide pools or control peptides (ViraFEST assay). This specimen was CD4+ T cells from blood, cultured in vitro, taken about 7 months after SARS-CoV-2 vaccination. These TCRs come from a human donor who had recovered from COVID-19.

The V and J genes are TRBV7-3 and TRBJ2-4, with a weak D call TRBD2 (7 bases). This CDR3 is built from 15 residues. The germline V gene has CDR1 SGHTA and CDR2 FQGTGA. V lost 4 bases, J lost 5 bases, and 15 bases lay in between. The CDR3 DNA reads TGTGCCAGCAGCTCTAAAGGGGGAGGGGAAAACATTCAGTACTTC. It specifies CASSSKGGGENIQYF.

The rearrangement joins TRBV29-1 to TRBJ2-6; the D gene is possibly TRBD2 (6 bases). The CDR3 runs to 13 residues. The germline V gene has CDR1 SQVTM and CDR2 ANQGSEA. The CDR3 nucleotides are TGCAGTCCAACACGGAGGGAGGCCAACGTCCTGACTTTC. Translated: CSPTRREANVLTF.

This clonotype showed up just a few times. The chain uses TRBV7-9 and TRBJ1-6; no firm D call. The V gene's germline CDR1 is SEHNR and CDR2 FQNEAQ (reference sequence). This CDR3 region has 13 residues. Trimming took 3 bases from V and 12 from J, leaving 12 bases between them. The CDR3 loop reads CASSFHAVEPLHF. The CDR3 region has the DNA TGTGCCAGCAGCTTCCACGCCGTGGAACCCCTCCACTTT.